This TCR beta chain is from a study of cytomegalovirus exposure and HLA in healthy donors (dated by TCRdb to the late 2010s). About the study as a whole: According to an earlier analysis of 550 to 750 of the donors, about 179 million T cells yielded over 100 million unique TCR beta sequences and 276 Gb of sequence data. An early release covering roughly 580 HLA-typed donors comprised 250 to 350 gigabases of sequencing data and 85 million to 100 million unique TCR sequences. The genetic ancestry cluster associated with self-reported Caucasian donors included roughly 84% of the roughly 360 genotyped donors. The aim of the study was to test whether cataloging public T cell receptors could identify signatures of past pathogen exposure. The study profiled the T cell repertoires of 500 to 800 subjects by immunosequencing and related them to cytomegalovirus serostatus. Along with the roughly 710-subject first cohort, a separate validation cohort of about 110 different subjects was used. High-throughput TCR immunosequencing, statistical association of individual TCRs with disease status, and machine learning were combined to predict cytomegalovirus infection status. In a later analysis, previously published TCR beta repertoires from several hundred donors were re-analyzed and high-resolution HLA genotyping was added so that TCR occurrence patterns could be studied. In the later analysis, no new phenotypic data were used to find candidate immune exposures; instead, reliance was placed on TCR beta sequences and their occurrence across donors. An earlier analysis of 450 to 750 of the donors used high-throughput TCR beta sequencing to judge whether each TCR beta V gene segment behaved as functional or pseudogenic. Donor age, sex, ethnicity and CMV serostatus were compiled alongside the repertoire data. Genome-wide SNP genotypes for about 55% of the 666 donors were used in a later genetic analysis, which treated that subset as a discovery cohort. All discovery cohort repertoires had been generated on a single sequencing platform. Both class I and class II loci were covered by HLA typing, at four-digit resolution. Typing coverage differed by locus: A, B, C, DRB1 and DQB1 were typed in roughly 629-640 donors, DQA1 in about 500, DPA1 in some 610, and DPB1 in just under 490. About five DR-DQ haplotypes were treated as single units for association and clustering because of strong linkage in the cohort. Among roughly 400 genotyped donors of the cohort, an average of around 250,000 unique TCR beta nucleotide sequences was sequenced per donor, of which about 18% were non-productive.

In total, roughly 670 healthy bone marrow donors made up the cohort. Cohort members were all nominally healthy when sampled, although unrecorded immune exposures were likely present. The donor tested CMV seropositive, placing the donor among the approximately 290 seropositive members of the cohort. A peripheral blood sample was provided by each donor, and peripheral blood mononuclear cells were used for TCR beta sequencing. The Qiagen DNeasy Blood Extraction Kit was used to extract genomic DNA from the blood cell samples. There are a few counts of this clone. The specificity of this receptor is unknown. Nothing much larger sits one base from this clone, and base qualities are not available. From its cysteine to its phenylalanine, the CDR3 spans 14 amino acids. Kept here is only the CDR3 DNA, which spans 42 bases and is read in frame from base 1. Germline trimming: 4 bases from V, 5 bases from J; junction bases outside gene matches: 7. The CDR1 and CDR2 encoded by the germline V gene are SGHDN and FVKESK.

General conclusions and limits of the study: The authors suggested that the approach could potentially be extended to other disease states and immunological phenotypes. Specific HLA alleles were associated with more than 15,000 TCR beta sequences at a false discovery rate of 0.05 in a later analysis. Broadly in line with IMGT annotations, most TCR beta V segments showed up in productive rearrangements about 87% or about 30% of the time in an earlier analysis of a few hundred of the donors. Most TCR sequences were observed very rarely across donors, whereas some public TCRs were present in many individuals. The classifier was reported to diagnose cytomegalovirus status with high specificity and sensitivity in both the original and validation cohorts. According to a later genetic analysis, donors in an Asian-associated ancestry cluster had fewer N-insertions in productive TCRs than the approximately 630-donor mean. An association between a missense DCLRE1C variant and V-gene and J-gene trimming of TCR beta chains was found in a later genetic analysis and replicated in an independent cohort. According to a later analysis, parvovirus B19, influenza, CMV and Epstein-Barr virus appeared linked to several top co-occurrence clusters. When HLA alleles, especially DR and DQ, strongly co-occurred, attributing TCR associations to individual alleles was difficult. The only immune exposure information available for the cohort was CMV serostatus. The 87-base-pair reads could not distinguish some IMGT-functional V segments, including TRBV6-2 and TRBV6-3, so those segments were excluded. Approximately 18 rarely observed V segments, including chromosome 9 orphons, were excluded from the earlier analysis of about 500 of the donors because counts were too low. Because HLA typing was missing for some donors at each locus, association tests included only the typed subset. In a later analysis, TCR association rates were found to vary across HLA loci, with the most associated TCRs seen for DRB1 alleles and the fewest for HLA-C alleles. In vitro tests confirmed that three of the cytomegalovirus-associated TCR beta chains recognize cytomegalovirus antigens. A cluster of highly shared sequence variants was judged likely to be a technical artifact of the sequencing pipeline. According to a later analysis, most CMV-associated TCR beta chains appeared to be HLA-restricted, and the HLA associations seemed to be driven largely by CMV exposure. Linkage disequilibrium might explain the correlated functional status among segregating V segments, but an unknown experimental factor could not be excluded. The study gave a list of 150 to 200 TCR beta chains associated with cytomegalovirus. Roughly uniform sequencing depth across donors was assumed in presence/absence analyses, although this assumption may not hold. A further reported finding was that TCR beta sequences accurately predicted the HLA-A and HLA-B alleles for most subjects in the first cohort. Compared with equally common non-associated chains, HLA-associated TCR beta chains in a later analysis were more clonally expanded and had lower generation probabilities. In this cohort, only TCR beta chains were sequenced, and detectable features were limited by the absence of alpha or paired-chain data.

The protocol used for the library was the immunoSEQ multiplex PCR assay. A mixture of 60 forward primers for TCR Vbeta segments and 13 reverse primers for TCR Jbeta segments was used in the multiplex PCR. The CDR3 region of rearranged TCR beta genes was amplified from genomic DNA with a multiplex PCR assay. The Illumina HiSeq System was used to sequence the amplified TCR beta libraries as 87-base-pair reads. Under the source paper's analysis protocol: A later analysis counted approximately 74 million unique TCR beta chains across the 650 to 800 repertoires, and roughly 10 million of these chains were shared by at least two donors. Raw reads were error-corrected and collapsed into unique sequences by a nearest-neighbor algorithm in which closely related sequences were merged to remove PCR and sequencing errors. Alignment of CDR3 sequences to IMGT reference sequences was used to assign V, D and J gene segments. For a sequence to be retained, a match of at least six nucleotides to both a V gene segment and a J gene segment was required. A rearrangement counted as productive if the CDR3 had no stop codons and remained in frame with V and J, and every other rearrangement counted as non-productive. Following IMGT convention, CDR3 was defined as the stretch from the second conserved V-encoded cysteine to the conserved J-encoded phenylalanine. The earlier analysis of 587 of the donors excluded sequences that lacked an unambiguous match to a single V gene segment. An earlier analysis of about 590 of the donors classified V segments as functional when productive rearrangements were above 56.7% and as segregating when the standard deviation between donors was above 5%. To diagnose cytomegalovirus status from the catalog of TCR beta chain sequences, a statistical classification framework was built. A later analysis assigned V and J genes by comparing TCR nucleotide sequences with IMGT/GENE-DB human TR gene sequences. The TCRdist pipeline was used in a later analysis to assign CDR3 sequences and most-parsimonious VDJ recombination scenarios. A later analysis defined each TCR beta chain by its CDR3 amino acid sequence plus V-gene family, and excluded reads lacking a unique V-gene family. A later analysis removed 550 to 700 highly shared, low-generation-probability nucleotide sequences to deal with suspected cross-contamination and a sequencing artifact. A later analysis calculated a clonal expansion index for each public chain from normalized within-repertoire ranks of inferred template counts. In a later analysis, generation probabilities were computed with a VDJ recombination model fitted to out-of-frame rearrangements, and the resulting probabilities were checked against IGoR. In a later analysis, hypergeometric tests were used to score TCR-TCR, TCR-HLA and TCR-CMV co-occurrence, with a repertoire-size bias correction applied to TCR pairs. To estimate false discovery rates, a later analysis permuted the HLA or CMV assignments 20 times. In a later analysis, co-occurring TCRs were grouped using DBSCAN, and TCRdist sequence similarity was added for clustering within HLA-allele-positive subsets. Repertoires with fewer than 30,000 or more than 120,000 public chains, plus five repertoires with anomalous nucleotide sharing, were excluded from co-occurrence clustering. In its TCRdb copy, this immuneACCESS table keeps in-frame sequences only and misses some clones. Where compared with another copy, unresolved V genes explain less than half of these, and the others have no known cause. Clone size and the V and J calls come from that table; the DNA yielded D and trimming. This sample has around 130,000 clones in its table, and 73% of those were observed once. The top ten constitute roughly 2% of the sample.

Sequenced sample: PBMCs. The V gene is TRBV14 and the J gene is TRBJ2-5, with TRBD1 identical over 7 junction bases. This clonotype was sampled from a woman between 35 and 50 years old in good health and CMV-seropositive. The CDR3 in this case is CASSLVTGKETQYF. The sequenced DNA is TGTGCCAGCAGCCTGGTGACAGGGAAGGAGACCCAGTACTTC. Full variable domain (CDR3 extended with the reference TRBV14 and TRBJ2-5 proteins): EAGVTQFPSHSVIEKGQTVTLRCDPISGHDNLYWYRRVMGKEIKFLLHFVKESKQDESGMPNNRFLAERTGGTYSTLKVQPAELEDSGVYFCASSLVTGKETQYFGPGTRLLVL.